These 18 T cell receptor beta chains share one sample of origin, sequenced in a study of beta chain features in type 1 diabetes. Study results and caveats: For Type 1 diabetes patients, all four CD4+ subsets carried TCRB CDR3s that were moderately but significantly shorter.

Their specific antigens are unknown. What was sequenced were expressed TCRB transcripts, since all of the isolated RNA had been reverse transcribed. Sequencing was performed with immunoSEQ multiplex PCR; in TCRdb, only in-frame clones are kept and a portion is missing. The sample shows tens of thousands of clones, about 50% of them seen only once. The material sequenced was Tregs from blood. The receptors originated from a woman between 35 and 50 years old with type 1 diabetes.

The chain joins TRBV7-2 to TRBJ2-3; TRBD1 agrees at 10 bases. Germline V gene data show CDR1 as SGHTA and CDR2 as FQGNSA. This CDR3 region has 16 residues. V lost 0 bases and J lost 6; bases outside the gene matches: 6. The chain's CDR3 is CASSLAWGQGSDTQYF. CDR3 in DNA: TGTGCCAGCAGCTTAGCTTGGGGACAGGGGAGCGATACGCAGTATTTT.

The rearrangement joins TRBV28 to TRBJ2-7; a possible D gene is TRBD2 (5 bases). This CDR3 has 15 residues. The V end was cut by 6 bases, the J end by 3 bases, with 18 bases between. CDR1 and CDR2 from the germline V gene are MDHEN and SYDVKM. The CDR3 reads CASSPQARGLYEQYF. The CDR3 DNA follows: TGTGCCAGCAGCCCCCAAGCTCGGGGTCTCTACGAGCAGTACTTC.

The gene calls are TRBV7-9 and TRBJ2-1; 9 bases map to TRBD1. J lost 7 bases, V lost 5 bases, and 12 bases had no gene match. CDR3 length equals 16 residues. Per the germline V gene, CDR1 is SEHNR and CDR2 is FQNEAQ (reference sequence). CDR3 bases: TGTGCCAGCAGCGCTCCCTTGGACAGGGGCAGGAATGAGCAGTTCTTC. Translation: CASSAPLDRGRNEQFF. Combining the CDR3 with reference TRBV7-9 and TRBJ2-1 gives the whole variable domain DTGVSQNPRHKITKRGQNVTFRCDPISEHNRLYWYRQTLGQGPEFLTYFQNEAQLEKSRLLSDRFSAERPKGSFSTLEIQRTEQGDSAMYLCASSAPLDRGRNEQFFGPGTRLTVL.

The chain carries TRBV18 and TRBJ2-5; TRBD1 matches at 7 bases. The better agreement between TRBJ2-7 and the DNA end casts doubt on the J call. This CDR3 is built from 13 residues. Germline CDR1 and CDR2: KGHSH and LQKENI. The CDR3 coding sequence is TGTGCCAGCTCATCAGAAGACAGGGACGAGCAGTACTTC. Translating it yields CASSSEDRDEQYF.

This clone was found a few times. The rearrangement joins TRBV7-6 to TRBJ2-3; a possible D gene is TRBD2 (5 bases). The CDR3 extends over 13 amino acids. Germline V CDR1 and CDR2: SGHVS, FNYEAQ. The V gene lost 1 base and the J gene lost 6 bases, with 8 bases spanning the gap. The CDR3 sequence: CASSLGRSDTQYF. CDR3 bases: TGTGCCAGCAGCTTAGGGAGGTCGGATACGCAGTATTTT.

This rearrangement joins TRBV7-2 to TRBJ1-1; D gene unclear. Trimming shortened V by 1 base and J by 0 bases, and 3 bases separated the two germline ends. The CDR3 sequence is 13 residues long. Germline values: CDR1 SGHTA, CDR2 FQGNSA. CDR3 residues: CASSLVLNTEAFF. CDR3 nucleotide sequence: TGTGCCAGCAGCTTAGTCTTGAACACTGAAGCTTTCTTT.

The genes are TRBV7-2 and TRBJ1-2, with 11 bases lining up with TRBD1. Germline V gives CDR1 SGHTA, CDR2 FQGNSA. The CDR3 loop spans 16 amino acids. After removal of 5 bases from V and 5 bases from J, the junction contained 10 bases not matched to a gene. CDR3 protein: CASSLRTGGISYGYTF. Written as DNA, the CDR3 is TGTGCCAGCAGCCTTAGGACAGGGGGCATTAGTTATGGCTACACCTTC.

V gene TRBV5-1 combines with J gene TRBJ1-2; D unclear. Trimming took off 1 base at V and 2 bases at J, with 15 bases between the two ends. The CDR3 extends over 16 amino acids. The germline gives CDR1 SGHRS, CDR2 YFSETQ. The CDR3 DNA reads TGCGCCAGCAGCTTGAGTCCCAGCCTGGGCAACTATGGCTACACCTTC. Protein sequence: CASSLSPSLGNYGYTF.

In this sample, this clone turned up a few times. This rearrangement joins TRBV10-3 to TRBJ2-5, with TRBD1 matching over 8 bases. The CDR3 length is 14 residues. V lost 6 bases and J lost 5; bases outside the gene matches: 8. The germline V gene encodes CDR1 ENHRY and CDR2 SYGVKD. Written as DNA, the CDR3 is TGTGCCATCAGCACGACAGGGGTTCTGGAGACCCAGTACTTC. Translated: CAISTTGVLETQYF.

The chain recombines TRBV5-1 with TRBJ2-2; the D is unclear. There are 15 residues in the CDR3. V lost 1 base to trimming and J lost 3 bases, with 10 bases between them. Per the germline V gene, CDR1 is SGHRS and CDR2 is YFSETQ. In nucleotides, the CDR3 is TGCGCCAGCAGCTTGTCACTCATAGACACCGGGGAGCTGTTTTTT. Its translation: CASSLSLIDTGELFF.

J is TRBJ2-7 and V is TRBV25-1; no reliable D call. V was clipped by 8 bases and J by 3 bases, with 17 bases between them. Germline V gene sequence: CDR1 MGHDK, CDR2 SYGVNS. The CDR3 consists of 14 residues. The chain's CDR3 is CASSGSALGYEQYF. CDR3 sequence (DNA): TGTGCCAGCTCCGGGTCAGCGTTAGGCTACGAGCAGTACTTC.

This clone has more than one count but fewer than ten. The CDR3 protein is CASSRGMFTGELFF. In DNA form, the CDR3 reads TGTGCCAGCAGCAGGGGGATGTTCACCGGGGAGCTGTTTTTT. V gene TRBV28 combines with J gene TRBJ2-2; 7 positions agree with TRBD1. The V gene's germline CDR1 is MDHEN and CDR2 SYDVKM. This CDR3 has 14 amino acids. After removal of 6 bases from V and 4 bases from J, the junction contained 5 bases not matched to a gene.

The rearrangement joins TRBV7-2 to TRBJ2-2, with 7 positions matching TRBD2. CDR3 size: 16 residues. The ends lost 6 bases at V and 2 bases at J; junction bases unmatched: 9. Germline V gene data show CDR1 as SGHTA and CDR2 as FQGNSA. CDR3 sequence: CASSRSTSLNTGELFF. The CDR3 region has the DNA TGTGCCAGCAGTCGCTCGACTAGCCTAAACACCGGGGAGCTGTTTTTT.

This clone was detected only a few times. DNA for the CDR3: TGTGCCAGTAGTATACAACACTCGGGGACTGGGGCCAACGTCCTGACTTTC. Translated: CASSIQHSGTGANVLTF. The chain joins TRBV19 to TRBJ2-6, with D tentatively TRBD2 (5 bases). The CDR3 runs 17 residues. Trimming shortened V by 2 bases and J by 2 bases, and 13 bases separated the two germline ends. Germline CDR1 reads LNHDA; CDR2 reads SQIVND (reference sequence).

V and J are TRBV9 and TRBJ2-1; 9 nucleotides match TRBD2. Germline CDR1 and CDR2: SGDLS and YYNGEE. The CDR3 loop spans 15 amino acids. V lost 3 bases to trimming and J lost 4 bases; unmatched junction nucleotides: 5. The CDR3 sequence is CASSGGLAYYNEQFF. CDR3 DNA: TGTGCCAGCAGCGGAGGACTAGCGTATTACAATGAGCAGTTCTTC. Complete variable domain (other parts from reference TRBV9 and TRBJ2-1): DSGVTQTPKHLITATGQRVTLRCSPRSGDLSVYWYQQSLDQGLQFLIQYYNGEERAKGNILERFSAQQFPDLHSELNLSSLELGDSALYFCASSGGLAYYNEQFFGPGTRLTVL.

Judged by abundance, this clone is medium-sized (0.01 to 0.1%). The chain combines TRBV27 with TRBJ1-2, with 8 bases matching TRBD1. V gave up 5 bases and J gave up 3 bases; unmatched junction bases: 5. There are 14 residues in the CDR3. In germline, CDR1 is MNHEY, CDR2 SMNVEV (reference sequence). As DNA, the CDR3 is TGTGCCAGCAGTCCGCAGGGGGCCTACTATGGCTACACCTTC. Amino acid sequence: CASSPQGAYYGYTF.

The chain carries TRBV19 and TRBJ1-5, with TRBD1 as a possible D gene (6 bases). CDR1 and CDR2 from the germline V gene are LNHDA and SQIVND (reference sequence). This CDR3 is 14 amino acids long. Deletions cut 6 bases from V and 7 bases from J, with 16 bases between. The CDR3 reads CASRSGQYAQPQHF. CDR3 bases: TGTGCCAGTAGATCTGGACAGTACGCACAGCCCCAGCATTTT.

This clone showed up just a few times. The CDR3 nucleotides read TGTGCCTGGAGTGATGGGAGTTACGAGCAGTACTTC. Amino acids: CAWSDGSYEQYF. The V and J genes are TRBV30 and TRBJ2-7, with a possible D match to TRBD2 (5 bases). Trimming took 1 base from V and 4 from J, leaving 8 bases between them. The CDR3 contains 12 residues. Germline assignment: CDR1 GTSNPN and CDR2 SVGIG (reference sequence).